Listed below are T cell receptor beta chains from one sample, sequenced in a study of cytomegalovirus exposure and HLA in healthy donors. Some clones are missing from TCRdb's copy, which holds only in-frame ones; the method was immunoSEQ multiplex PCR. Of approximately 110,000 clones in the sample, 81% were seen once. Sequencing input: PBMCs. The receptors were sampled from a woman aged 25-40 years in good health and CMV-seronegative. The CDR3 runs from the conserved cysteine through the conserved F or W. The order of the fields is clone size, D gene, V gene, J gene, CDR3 DNA, CDR3 protein. A D gene is named only where the DNA matches it firmly. Clone size is shown for a subset of rows, as once, few, many or a class of expanded clone.

abundance: few
d_gene: NA
v_gene: TRBV15
j_gene: TRBJ1-1
CDR3nt: TGTGCCACCAGCAGAGATGCCGGGGTCGGGATTGAAGCTTTCTTT
CDR3aa: CATSRDAGVGIEAFF

abundance: NA
d_gene: TRBD2
v_gene: TRBV2
j_gene: TRBJ2-1
CDR3nt: TGTGCCAGCAGCCCCGACGGACTAGCATACAATGAGCAGTTCTTC
CDR3aa: CASSPDGLAYNEQFF

abundance: NA
d_gene: NA
v_gene: TRBV19
j_gene: TRBJ1-5
CDR3nt: TGTGCCAGTAGTATTCTCGCCAGGGATCAGCCCCAGCATTTT
CDR3aa: CASSILARDQPQHF

abundance: NA
d_gene: TRBD1
v_gene: TRBV9
j_gene: TRBJ1-4
CDR3nt: TGTGCCAGCAGTAGGACAGGGGGACATGAAAAACTGTTTTTT
CDR3aa: CASSRTGGHEKLFF

abundance: NA
d_gene: NA
v_gene: TRBV27
j_gene: TRBJ1-1
CDR3nt: TGTGCCAGCAGCTTACAGGCACAGAACACTGAAGCTTTCTTT
CDR3aa: CASSLQAQNTEAFF

abundance: NA
d_gene: NA
v_gene: TRBV5-6
j_gene: TRBJ2-5
CDR3nt: TGTGCCAGCAGCCTACCGGGGTTCCAAGAGACCCAGTACTTC
CDR3aa: CASSLPGFQETQYF

abundance: NA
d_gene: TRBD2
v_gene: TRBV7-2
j_gene: TRBJ2-5
CDR3nt: TGTGCCAGCAGTTGGACTAGCGGGGAGAGGAACGGTGGGACCCAGTACTTC
CDR3aa: CASSWTSGERNGGTQYF

abundance: NA
d_gene: TRBD2
v_gene: TRBV2
j_gene: TRBJ2-1
CDR3nt: TGTGCCAGCAGTGAACTCCCTAGCGGGTCACCCTACAATGAGCAGTTCTTC
CDR3aa: CASSELPSGSPYNEQFF

abundance: NA
d_gene: NA
v_gene: TRBV30
j_gene: TRBJ2-1
CDR3nt: TGTGCCTGGAGCCCACGTCGGGATGAGCAGTTCTTC
CDR3aa: CAWSPRRDEQFF

abundance: NA
d_gene: NA
v_gene: TRBV18
j_gene: TRBJ2-3
CDR3nt: TGTGCCAGCTCACCACGGACCCGGGAAAGGTTAGGGTCCGCAGATACGCAGTATTTT
CDR3aa: CASSPRTRERLGSADTQYF

abundance: NA
d_gene: NA
v_gene: TRBV12-5
j_gene: TRBJ1-5
CDR3nt: TGTGCTAGTGGTTTTGGGACAAGAGATCAGCCCCAGCATTTT
CDR3aa: CASGFGTRDQPQHF

abundance: NA
d_gene: NA
v_gene: TRBV5-6
j_gene: TRBJ1-5
CDR3nt: TGTGCCAGCAGCTTGGGTGGGCTGAGCAATCAGCCCCAGCATTTT
CDR3aa: CASSLGGLSNQPQHF

abundance: NA
d_gene: NA
v_gene: TRBV7-2
j_gene: TRBJ2-1
CDR3nt: TGTGCCAGCAGCTTAACGCGGGTTAATGAGCAGTTCTTC
CDR3aa: CASSLTRVNEQFF

abundance: NA
d_gene: NA
v_gene: TRBV27
j_gene: TRBJ2-6
CDR3nt: TGTGCCAGCAGTTCCCCAGGGGAGGTAGCGGGCGTCCCTGGGGCCAACGTCCTGACTTTC
CDR3aa: CASSSPGEVAGVPGANVLTF

abundance: NA
d_gene: NA
v_gene: TRBV6-6
j_gene: TRBJ1-1
CDR3nt: TGTGCCAGCAGTTATAAAAACACTGAAGCTTTCTTT
CDR3aa: CASSYKNTEAFF

abundance: NA
d_gene: TRBD1
v_gene: TRBV6-5
j_gene: TRBJ1-1
CDR3nt: TGTGCCAGCAGTTACTCGATGCAGGGGGTCACTGAAGCTTTCTTT
CDR3aa: CASSYSMQGVTEAFF

abundance: NA
d_gene: TRBD1
v_gene: TRBV7-9
j_gene: TRBJ1-3
CDR3nt: TGTTCCAGCAGCTCTAAGACAGGGGACGGAAACACCATATATTTT
CDR3aa: CSSSSKTGDGNTIYF

abundance: NA
d_gene: TRBD2
v_gene: TRBV5-6
j_gene: TRBJ2-7
CDR3nt: TGTGCCAGCAGTTCCCCGGGACTAGGGGACTACGAGCAGTACTTC
CDR3aa: CASSSPGLGDYEQYF

abundance: NA
d_gene: NA
v_gene: TRBV18
j_gene: TRBJ2-7
CDR3nt: TGTGCCAGCTCACCACCCTCCAGTTACACCTACGAGCAGTACTTC
CDR3aa: CASSPPSSYTYEQYF

abundance: NA
d_gene: NA
v_gene: TRBV18
j_gene: TRBJ1-1
CDR3nt: TGTGCCAGCTCACCTCAGGGAAGTGGCACTGAAGCTTTCTTT
CDR3aa: CASSPQGSGTEAFF

abundance: NA
d_gene: TRBD2
v_gene: TRBV13
j_gene: TRBJ2-7
CDR3nt: TGTGCCAGCAGCGCCCGGGGGACTAGCGGGACAAACGAGCAGTACTTC
CDR3aa: CASSARGTSGTNEQYF

abundance: NA
d_gene: NA
v_gene: TRBV30
j_gene: TRBJ1-3
CDR3nt: TGTGCCTGGAGTGGGGCAGTCTTAACTGGAAACACCATATATTTT
CDR3aa: CAWSGAVLTGNTIYF

abundance: few
d_gene: TRBD1
v_gene: TRBV9
j_gene: TRBJ2-3
CDR3nt: TGTGCCAGCAGCCCCGCCGGGACAGGGAGCACAGATACGCAGTATTTT
CDR3aa: CASSPAGTGSTDTQYF